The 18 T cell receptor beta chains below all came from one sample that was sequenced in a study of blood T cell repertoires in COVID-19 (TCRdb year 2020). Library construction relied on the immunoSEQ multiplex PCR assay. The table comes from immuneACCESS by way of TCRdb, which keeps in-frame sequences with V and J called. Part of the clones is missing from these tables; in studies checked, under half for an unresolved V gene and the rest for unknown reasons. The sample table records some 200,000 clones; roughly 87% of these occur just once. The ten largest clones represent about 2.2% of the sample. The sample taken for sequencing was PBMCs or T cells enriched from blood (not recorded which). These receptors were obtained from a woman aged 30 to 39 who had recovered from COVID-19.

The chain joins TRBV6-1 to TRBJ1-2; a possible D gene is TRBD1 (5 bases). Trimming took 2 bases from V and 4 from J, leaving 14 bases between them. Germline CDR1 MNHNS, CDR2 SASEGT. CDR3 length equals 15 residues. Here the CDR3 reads CASSEQVGQSYGYTF. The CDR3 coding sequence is TGTGCCAGCAGTGAACAAGTAGGACAATCCTATGGCTACACCTTC.

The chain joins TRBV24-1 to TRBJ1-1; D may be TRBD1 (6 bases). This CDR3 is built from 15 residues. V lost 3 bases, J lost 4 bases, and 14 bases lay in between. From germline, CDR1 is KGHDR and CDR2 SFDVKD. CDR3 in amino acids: CATSDTTGSGTEAFF. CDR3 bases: TGTGCCACCAGTGATACTACAGGGTCTGGCACTGAAGCTTTCTTT.

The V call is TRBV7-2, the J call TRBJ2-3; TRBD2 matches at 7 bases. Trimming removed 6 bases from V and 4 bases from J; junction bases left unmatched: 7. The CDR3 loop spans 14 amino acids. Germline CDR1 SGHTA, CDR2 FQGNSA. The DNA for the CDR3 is TGTGCCAGCAGACAGACTAGCTCCGCAGATACGCAGTATTTT. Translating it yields CASRQTSSADTQYF.

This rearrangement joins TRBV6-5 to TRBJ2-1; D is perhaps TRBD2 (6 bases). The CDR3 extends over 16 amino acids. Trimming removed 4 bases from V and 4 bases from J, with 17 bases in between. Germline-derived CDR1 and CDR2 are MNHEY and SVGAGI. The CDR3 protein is CASSSRSAGSYNEQFF. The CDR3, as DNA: TGTGCCAGCAGTTCCCGCAGTGCGGGGAGTTACAATGAGCAGTTCTTC.

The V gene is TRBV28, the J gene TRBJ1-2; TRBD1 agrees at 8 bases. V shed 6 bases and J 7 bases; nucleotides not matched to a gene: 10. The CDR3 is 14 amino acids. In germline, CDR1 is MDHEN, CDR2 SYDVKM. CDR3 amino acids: CASSVDRVIFGYTF. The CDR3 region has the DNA TGTGCCAGCAGCGTGGACAGGGTAATTTTTGGCTACACCTTC.

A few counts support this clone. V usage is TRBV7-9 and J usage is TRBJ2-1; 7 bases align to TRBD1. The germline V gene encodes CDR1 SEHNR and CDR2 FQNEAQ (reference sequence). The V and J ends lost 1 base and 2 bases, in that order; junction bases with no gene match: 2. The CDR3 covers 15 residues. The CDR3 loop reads CASSLGDSAYNEQFF. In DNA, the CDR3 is TGTGCCAGCAGCTTAGGGGACAGTGCCTACAATGAGCAGTTCTTC. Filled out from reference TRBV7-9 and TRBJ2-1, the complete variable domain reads DTGVSQNPRHKITKRGQNVTFRCDPISEHNRLYWYRQTLGQGPEFLTYFQNEAQLEKSRLLSDRFSAERPKGSFSTLEIQRTEQGDSAMYLCASSLGDSAYNEQFFGPGTRLTVL.

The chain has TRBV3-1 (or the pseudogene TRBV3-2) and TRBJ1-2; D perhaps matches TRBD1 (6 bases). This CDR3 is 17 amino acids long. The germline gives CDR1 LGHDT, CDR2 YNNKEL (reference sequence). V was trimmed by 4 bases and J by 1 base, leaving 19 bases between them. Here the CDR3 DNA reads TGTGCCAGCAGCCGCTCACCCCGGGACACTCTTAACTATGGCTACACCTTC. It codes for CASSRSPRDTLNYGYTF.

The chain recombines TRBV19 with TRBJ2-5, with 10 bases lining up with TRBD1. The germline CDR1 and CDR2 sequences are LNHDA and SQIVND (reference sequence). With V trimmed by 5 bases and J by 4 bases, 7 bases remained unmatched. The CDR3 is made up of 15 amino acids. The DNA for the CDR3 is TGTGCCAGTAGTGGACGGGACAGGGGTTTAGAGACCCAGTACTTC. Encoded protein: CASSGRDRGLETQYF.

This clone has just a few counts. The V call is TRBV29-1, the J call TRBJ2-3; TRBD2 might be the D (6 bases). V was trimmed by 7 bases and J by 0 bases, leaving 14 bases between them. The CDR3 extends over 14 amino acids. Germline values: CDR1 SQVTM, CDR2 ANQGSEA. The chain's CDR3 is CSGRAIPSTDTQYF. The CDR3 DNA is TGCAGCGGGAGGGCGATCCCTAGCACAGATACGCAGTATTTT.

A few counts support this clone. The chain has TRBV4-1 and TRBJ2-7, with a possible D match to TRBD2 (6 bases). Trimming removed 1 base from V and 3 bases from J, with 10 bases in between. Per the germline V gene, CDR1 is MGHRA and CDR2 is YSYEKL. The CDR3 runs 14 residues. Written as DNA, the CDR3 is TGCGCCAGCAGCCAAGCCAGCGGGCTCTACGAGCAGTACTTC. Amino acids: CASSQASGLYEQYF.

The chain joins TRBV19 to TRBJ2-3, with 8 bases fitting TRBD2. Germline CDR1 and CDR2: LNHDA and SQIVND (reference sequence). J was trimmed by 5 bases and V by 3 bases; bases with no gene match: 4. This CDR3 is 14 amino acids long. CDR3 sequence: CASSISGAGDTQYF. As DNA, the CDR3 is TGTGCCAGTAGTATTAGCGGGGCGGGAGATACGCAGTATTTT. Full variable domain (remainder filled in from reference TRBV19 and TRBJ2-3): DGGITQSPKYLFRKEGQNVTLSCEQNLNHDAMYWYRQDPGQGLRLIYYSQIVNDFQKGDIAEGYSVSREKKESFPLTVTSAQKNPTAFYLCASSISGAGDTQYFGPGTRLTVL.

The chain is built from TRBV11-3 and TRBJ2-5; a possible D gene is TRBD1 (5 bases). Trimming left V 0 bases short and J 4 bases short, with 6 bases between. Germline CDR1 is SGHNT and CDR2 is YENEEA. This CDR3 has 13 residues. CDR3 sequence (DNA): TGTGCCAGCAGCTTAGACAGGGCAGAGACCCAGTACTTC. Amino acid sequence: CASSLDRAETQYF.

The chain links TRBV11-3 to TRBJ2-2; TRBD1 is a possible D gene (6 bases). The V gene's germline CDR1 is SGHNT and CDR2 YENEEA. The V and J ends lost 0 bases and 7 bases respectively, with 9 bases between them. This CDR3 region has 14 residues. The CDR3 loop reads CASSLDGRGGELFF. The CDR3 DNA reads TGTGCCAGCAGCTTAGATGGCAGGGGCGGGGAGCTGTTTTTT.

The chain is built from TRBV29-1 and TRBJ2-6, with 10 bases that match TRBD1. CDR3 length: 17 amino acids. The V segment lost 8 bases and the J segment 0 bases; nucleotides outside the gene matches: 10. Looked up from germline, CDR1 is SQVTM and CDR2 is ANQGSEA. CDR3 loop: CSTPGQGDSSGANVLTF. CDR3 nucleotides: TGCAGCACACCCGGACAGGGGGATAGCTCTGGGGCCAACGTCCTGACTTTC.

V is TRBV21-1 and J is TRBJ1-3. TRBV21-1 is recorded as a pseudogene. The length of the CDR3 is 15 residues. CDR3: CASSKDAFGGNTIYF. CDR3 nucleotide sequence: TGTGCCAGCAGCAAAGACGCGTTTGGTGGAAACACCATATATTTT.

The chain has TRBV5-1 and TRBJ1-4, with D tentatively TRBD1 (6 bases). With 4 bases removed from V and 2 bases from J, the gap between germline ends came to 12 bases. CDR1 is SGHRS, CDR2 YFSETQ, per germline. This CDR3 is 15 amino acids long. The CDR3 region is CASSPTGSTNEKLFF. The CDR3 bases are TGCGCCAGCAGCCCCACAGGGTCGACTAATGAAAAACTGTTTTTT.

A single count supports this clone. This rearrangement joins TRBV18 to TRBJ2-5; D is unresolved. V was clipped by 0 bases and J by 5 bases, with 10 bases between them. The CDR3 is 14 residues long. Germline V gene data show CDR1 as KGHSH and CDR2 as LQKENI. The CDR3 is CASSPPYSEETQYF. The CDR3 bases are TGTGCCAGCTCACCACCGTATTCGGAGGAGACCCAGTACTTC.

CDR3 amino acids: CASSPGQQETQYF. CDR3 nucleotide sequence: TGTGCCAGCAGCCCGGGACAGCAAGAGACCCAGTACTTC. The rearrangement links TRBV5-4 to TRBJ2-5, with TRBD1 matching 7 bases. The CDR3 covers 13 residues. Germline V gene data show CDR1 as SGHNT and CDR2 as YYREEE (reference sequence). V dropped 4 bases and J dropped 2; count of bases not matched to a gene: 2.